The 20 T cell receptor beta chains below come from one sample, sequenced in a study of CD8 T cells in Susac syndrome. When the RNA was reverse transcribed, random hexamers were used with an input of roughly 0.45 to 1 ug. TCRdb called the immunoSEQ multiplex PCR reads again in MiXCR, with one record for every CDR3 protein. The sample has 250,000 to 350,000 distinct CDR3 sequences, around 92% seen once. The material sequenced was CD4+ T cells from PBMCs. These receptor sequences come from a human donor with multiple sclerosis.

The chain combines TRBV12-3 or TRBV12-4 with TRBJ1-5; 7 bases are a match to TRBD1. CDR3 length equals 15 residues. V lost 8 bases to trimming and J lost 4 bases; unmatched junction nucleotides: 11. In DNA form, the CDR3 reads TGTGCCAGCTGCGCCGGGACAGCCAAAAATCAGCCCCAGCATTTT. Its protein is CASCAGTAKNQPQHF.

The genes are TRBV6-5 and TRBJ1-2; 11 positions agree with TRBD1. This CDR3 has 12 residues. The V and J ends lost 5 bases and 7 bases, in that order; junction bases with no gene match: 0. CDR1 is MNHEY and CDR2 is SVGAGI in the germline V gene. CDR3 amino acids: CASSGQGAGYTF. In nucleotides, the CDR3 is TGTGCCAGCAGTGGACAGGGGGCTGGCTACACCTTC.

This clonotype showed up just once. The rearrangement links TRBV6-2 or TRBV6-3 to TRBJ2-5, with TRBD2 as a possible D gene (5 bases). The CDR3 sequence is 13 residues long. Between the trimmed V and J ends, which lost 4 bases and 5 bases, there was a span of 11 bases. Germline V gives CDR1 MNHEY, CDR2 SVGEGT. CDR3 sequence reads: CASSSLREETQYF. In DNA, the CDR3 is TGTGCCAGCAGTTCGCTGAGGGAGGAGACCCAGTACTTC.

The chain joins TRBV6-5 to TRBJ2-5; 7 bases line up with TRBD2. The CDR3 runs 14 residues. V lost 6 bases to trimming and J lost 1 base; unmatched junction nucleotides: 5. CDR1 MNHEY and CDR2 SVGAGI come from the germline V gene. The CDR3 bases are TGTGCCAGCAGAATAGCGGGCATCCAAGAGACCCAGTACTTC. Translated: CASRIAGIQETQYF.

The rearrangement joins TRBV5-1 to TRBJ2-3; D not certain. The CDR3 has 14 amino acids. The germline V gene has CDR1 SGHRS and CDR2 YFSETQ. V gave up 6 bases and J gave up 2 bases, with 13 bases separating them. This chain's CDR3 is CASMRSDITDTQYF. CDR3 DNA: TGCGCCAGCATGAGGTCAGACATCACAGATACGCAGTATTTT.

The V call is TRBV11-2, the J call TRBJ1-5; tentatively, D is TRBD1 (6 bases). The CDR3 spans 21 residues. Germline values: CDR1 SGHAT, CDR2 FQNNGV. V lost 2 bases and J 3 bases, leaving 29 bases between the germline ends. CDR3 residues: CASSLYLRVSWLGQPNQPQHF. The CDR3 coding sequence is TGTGCCAGCAGCTTATATCTTCGCGTTTCGTGGTTGGGACAACCCAATCAGCCCCAGCATTTT.

This clonotype was counted a single time. The J gene is TRBJ2-1, the V gene TRBV20-1; 8 bases align to TRBD2. The CDR3 is made up of 12 amino acids. Per germline, CDR1 DFQATT and CDR2 SNEGSKA (reference sequence). The DNA of the CDR3 is TGCAGCGGGCGGGGGGACTTCAATGAGCAGTTCTTC. This translates into CSGRGDFNEQFF.

Only one count was recorded for this clonotype. CDR3 sequence reads: CASSFSDSPNTEAFF. The DNA of the CDR3 is TGTGCCAGCAGCTTTTCGGACAGCCCGAACACTGAAGCTTTCTTT. The rearrangement links TRBV11-2 to TRBJ1-1, with D possibly matching TRBD1 (6 bases). This CDR3 is 15 amino acids long. Trimming shortened V by 3 bases and J by 1 base, and 12 bases separated the two germline ends. Germline CDR1 and CDR2: SGHAT and FQNNGV.

V and J are TRBV4-2 and TRBJ1-4; D perhaps matches TRBD1 (5 bases). Per the germline V gene, CDR1 is LGHNA and CDR2 is YNFKEQ. Between the trimmed V and J ends, which lost 3 bases and 9 bases, there was a span of 17 bases. The CDR3 totals 15 residues. The CDR3 nucleotides read TGTGCCAGCAGCCAGGTGGGGCCGACGAACAAAAAACTGTTTTTT. It yields the protein CASSQVGPTNKKLFF.

This chain connects TRBV3-1 to TRBJ2-1; 7 positions agree with TRBD2. V lost 8 bases, J lost 7 bases, and 8 bases stayed unmatched. The germline gives CDR1 LGHDT, CDR2 YNNKEL (reference sequence). This CDR3 comprises 13 residues. The CDR3 sequence: CASLAAPRNEQFF. The DNA of the CDR3 is TGTGCCAGCCTAGCGGCCCCCCGGAATGAGCAGTTCTTC.

This clonotype was counted only a few times. This sequence joins TRBV6-1 and TRBJ2-7; the D gene is possibly TRBD1 (6 bases). This CDR3 has 12 residues. Germline CDR1 is MNHNS and CDR2 is SASEGT. The V gene lost 5 bases and the J gene lost 9 bases, with 14 bases spanning the gap. CDR3 protein: CASSSDGQRQYF. In DNA, the CDR3 is TGTGCCAGCAGTTCCGATGGACAGCGGCAGTACTTC.

The rearrangement joins TRBV20-1 to TRBJ1-2; TRBD1 aligns across 7 bases. The CDR3 sequence is 13 residues long. Germline CDR1 DFQATT, CDR2 SNEGSKA (reference sequence). The trim removed 6 bases at V and 8 bases at J, leaving 12 bases unmatched. DNA for the CDR3: TGCAGTGCCACGGGAGGGGGCACGGGCGGCTACACCTTC. Translation gives CSATGGGTGGYTF.

For this clonotype: The final CDR3 position lacks the conserved phenylalanine or tryptophan, pointing to a likely read error. The chain joins TRBV5-1 to TRBJ1-6, with unresolved D. V dropped 0 bases and J dropped 0 bases, with 7 bases sitting between them. The germline V gene encodes CDR1 SGHRS and CDR2 YFSETQ. The CDR3 covers 16 residues. CDR3 in DNA: TGCGCCAGCAGCTTGGGTGGGAGCTCCTATAATTCACCCCTCCACCTT. This encodes CASSLGGSSYNSPLHL.

This clonotype came up once. The rearrangement uses TRBV7-2 and TRBJ2-5; D perhaps matches TRBD2 (6 bases). The CDR3 sequence is 16 residues long. Germline CDR1 is SGHTA and CDR2 is FQGNSA. V lost 0 bases to trimming and J lost 0 bases, with 11 bases between them. The CDR3 sequence is CASSLAGRGYQETQYF. The DNA of the CDR3 is TGTGCCAGCAGCTTAGCGGGCCGGGGGTACCAAGAGACCCAGTACTTC.

V usage is TRBV7-9 and J usage is TRBJ2-7, with no clear D. Germline CDR1 is SEHNR and CDR2 is FQNEAQ (reference sequence). V dropped 1 base and J dropped 0 bases, with 7 bases sitting between them. This CDR3 has 14 amino acids. CDR3 nucleotides: TGTGCCAGCAGCTTAGAGCAGAGCTCCTACGAGCAGTACTTC. Protein product: CASSLEQSSYEQYF.

The chain links TRBV9 to TRBJ2-5, with D unresolved. Trimming removed 1 base at V and 4 bases at J, with 14 bases between. Germline values: CDR1 SGDLS, CDR2 YYNGEE. This CDR3 comprises 15 residues. The CDR3 here is CASSVNALSGETQYF. In nucleotides, the CDR3 is TGTGCCAGCAGCGTAAACGCCTTATCGGGAGAGACCCAGTACTTC. Variable domain in full (rest from reference TRBV9 and TRBJ2-5): DSGVTQTPKHLITATGQRVTLRCSPRSGDLSVYWYQQSLDQGLQFLIQYYNGEERAKGNILERFSAQQFPDLHSELNLSSLELGDSALYFCASSVNALSGETQYFGPGTRLLVL.

The chain combines TRBV5-6 with TRBJ1-2; 7 bases map to TRBD1. Germline V gene data show CDR1 as SGHDT and CDR2 as YYEEEE. There are 13 residues in the CDR3. The V and J ends lost 4 bases and 3 bases, in that order; junction bases with no gene match: 3. The CDR3 here is CASSIGTDYGYTF. CDR3 nucleotide sequence: TGTGCCAGCAGCATTGGGACAGACTATGGCTACACCTTC.

The genes are TRBV2 and TRBJ1-1; TRBD1 agrees at 8 bases. Trimming removed 9 bases from V and 0 bases from J; junction bases left unmatched: 9. CDR3 size: 15 residues. Germline CDR1 SNHLY, CDR2 FYNNEI. The CDR3 nucleotides read TGTGCCAGGCAGCGACAGGGGAATGTGAACACTGAAGCTTTCTTT. It encodes CARQRQGNVNTEAFF. Full variable domain (rest looked up from reference TRBV2 and TRBJ1-1): EPEVTQTPSHQVTQMGQEVILRCVPISNHLYFYWYRQILGQKVEFLVSFYNNEISEKSEIFDDQFSVERPDGSNFTLKIRSTKLEDSAMYFCARQRQGNVNTEAFFGQGTRLTVV.

The chain couples TRBV29-1 to TRBJ2-1; TRBD2 aligns across 11 bases. Germline V lookup: CDR1 SQVTM, CDR2 ANQGSEA. Trimming cost V 7 bases and J 9 bases; bases outside gene matches: 8. The CDR3 has 13 amino acids. CDR3 coding DNA: TGCAGCGCTTTACTAGCGGGAGCGGGTGAGCAGTTCTTC. This encodes CSALLAGAGEQFF.

V and J are TRBV4-2 and TRBJ2-7; possible D gene TRBD2, 6 bases. V was cut by 3 bases and J by 3 bases, with 18 bases left in between. Germline loops: CDR1 LGHNA, CDR2 YNFKEQ. The CDR3 sequence is 16 residues long. In nucleotides, the CDR3 is TGTGCCAGCAGCCAGGCCGGGACTTCCATCGGCTACGAGCAGTACTTC. It yields the protein CASSQAGTSIGYEQYF.